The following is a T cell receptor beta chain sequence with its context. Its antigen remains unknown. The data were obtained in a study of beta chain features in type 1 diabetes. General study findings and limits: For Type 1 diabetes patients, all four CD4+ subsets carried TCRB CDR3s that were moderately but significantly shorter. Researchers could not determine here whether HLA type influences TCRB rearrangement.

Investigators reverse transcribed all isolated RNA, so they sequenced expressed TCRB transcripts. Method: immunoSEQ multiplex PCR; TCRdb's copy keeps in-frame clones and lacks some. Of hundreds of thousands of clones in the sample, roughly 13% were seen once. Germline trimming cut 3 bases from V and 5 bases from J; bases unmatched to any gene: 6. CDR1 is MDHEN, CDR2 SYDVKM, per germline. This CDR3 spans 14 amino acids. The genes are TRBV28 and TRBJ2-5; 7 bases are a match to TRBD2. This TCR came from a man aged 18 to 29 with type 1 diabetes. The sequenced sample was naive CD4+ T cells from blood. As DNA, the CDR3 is TGTGCCAGCAGTTTCTTGATTAGCGGGGAGACCCAGTACTTC. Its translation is CASSFLISGETQYF.